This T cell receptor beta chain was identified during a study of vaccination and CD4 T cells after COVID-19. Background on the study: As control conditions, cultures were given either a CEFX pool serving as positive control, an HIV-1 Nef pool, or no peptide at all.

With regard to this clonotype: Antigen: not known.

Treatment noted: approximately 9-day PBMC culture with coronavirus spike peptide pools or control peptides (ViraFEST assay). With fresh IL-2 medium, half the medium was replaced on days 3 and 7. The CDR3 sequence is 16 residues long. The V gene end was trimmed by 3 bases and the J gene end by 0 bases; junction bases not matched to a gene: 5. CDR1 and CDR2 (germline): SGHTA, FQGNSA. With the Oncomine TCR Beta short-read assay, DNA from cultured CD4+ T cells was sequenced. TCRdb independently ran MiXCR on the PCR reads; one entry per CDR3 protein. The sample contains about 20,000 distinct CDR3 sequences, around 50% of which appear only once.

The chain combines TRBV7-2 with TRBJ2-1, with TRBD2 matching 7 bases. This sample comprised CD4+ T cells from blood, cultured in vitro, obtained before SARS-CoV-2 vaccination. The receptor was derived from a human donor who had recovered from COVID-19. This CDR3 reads CASSFASGSSYNEQFF. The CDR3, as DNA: TGTGCCAGCAGCTTCGCTAGCGGTAGCTCCTACAATGAGCAGTTCTTC. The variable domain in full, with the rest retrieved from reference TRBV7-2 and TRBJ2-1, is GAGVSQSPSNKVTEKGKDVELRCDPISGHTALYWYRQSLGQGLEFLIYFQGNSAPDKSGLPSDRFSAERTGGSVSTLTIQRTQQEDSAVYLCASSFASGSSYNEQFFGPGTRLTVL.